This section outlines one T cell receptor (beta chain) sequence together with its context. Its antigen remains unknown. V was shortened by 0 bases and J by 3 bases, with 12 bases between the two germline ends. Germline values: CDR1 MNHNS, CDR2 SASEGT. The length of the CDR3 is 16 residues. PCR used 60 Vbeta primers and 13 Jbeta primers. Profiled with immunoSEQ multiplex PCR; TCRdb holds only in-frame clones, not every one. Here the sample spans about 120,000 clones, approximately 70% being singletons. This record comes from a study of cytomegalovirus exposure and HLA in healthy donors. Study details: Approximately 180 million T cells yielded some 100 million unique TCR beta sequences, as an earlier analysis found.

Study findings and constraints: CMV serostatus was the only immune exposure information that was available. In an earlier analysis, about 90% or about 30%: the productive usage of most TCR beta V segments. More clonal expansion characterized HLA-associated TCR beta chains than equally common others in a later analysis.

The source is a man aged 18 to 30 in good health and CMV-seronegative. V gene TRBV6-1 combines with J gene TRBJ1-5; no clear D gene. Sequencing was done on a sample of PBMCs. CDR3: CASSEAMGGINQPQHF. In nucleotides, the CDR3 is TGTGCCAGCAGTGAAGCGATGGGCGGGATCAATCAGCCCCAGCATTTT.